This TCR beta chain stems from a study of blood T cells in healthy people across ages. Deletions cut 3 bases from V and 0 bases from J, with 11 bases between. This CDR3 has 15 amino acids. The germline V gene has CDR1 ENHRY and CDR2 SYGVKD. In this sample, this clonotype turned up a few times. Its antigen is undetermined. Using a J-beta primer mix together with a sample-barcoded 5' primer, a second PCR was run for about 6 to 11 cycles. TCRdb used MiXCR to reprocess the 5' RACE reads, holding one entry per CDR3 protein. The sample lists 850,000 to 1,300,000 distinct CDR3 sequences, around 43% seen once, with approximately 19% in the top ten. The study's findings and limits: A roughly linear fall in TCR beta diversity per million T cells was seen with increasing age.

The chain has TRBV10-3 and TRBJ1-2, with no clear D. The origin of this receptor is a woman aged 55-75 years in good health. The sequenced sample consisted of blood. CDR3 nucleotide sequence: TGTGCCATCAGTGACAGCGGCTTCGCTAACTATGGCTACACCTTC. This sequence encodes CAISDSGFANYGYTF.